These 7 T cell receptor beta chains came from one sample sequenced in a study of blood T cell repertoires in COVID-19 (dated by TCRdb to between 2020 and 2021). The method was the immunoSEQ multiplex PCR assay. TCRdb took this table from immuneACCESS and kept in-frame rearrangements with V and J called. Such tables lack part of the clones; where checked against another copy, unresolved V genes explain under half of the gap, and the rest is unexplained. This sample gives roughly 150,000 clones in total; around 80% of them show up just once. The ten largest account for 9.8% of the sample. Material: peripheral blood. The receptors derive from a woman between 50 and 59 years old with acute or convalescent COVID-19.

This clone has only one observation. The chain carries TRBV5-6 and TRBJ2-2; TRBD1 matches at 9 bases. After removal of 3 bases from V and 2 bases from J, the junction contained 5 bases not matched to a gene. Germline V gene sequence: CDR1 SGHDT, CDR2 YYEEEE. The CDR3 covers 16 residues. CDR3 sequence reads: CASSWGTGHNTGELFF. CDR3 coding DNA: TGTGCCAGCAGCTGGGGGACAGGGCACAACACCGGGGAGCTGTTTTTT.

The chain has TRBV24-1 and TRBJ1-2, with TRBD1 identical over 8 bases. The CDR3 has 14 residues. The germline V gene encodes CDR1 KGHDR and CDR2 SFDVKD. Germline trimming cut 9 bases from V and 4 bases from J; bases unmatched to any gene: 9. The CDR3 is CATYGTGSSYGYTF. The CDR3 DNA reads as TGTGCCACCTACGGGACAGGCTCTTCCTATGGCTACACCTTC.

Written as DNA, the CDR3 is TGTGCCAGCAGCTTAGCGGCCGCCTTTGAGCAGTTCTTC. Its translation is CASSLAAAFEQFF. The chain carries TRBV7-2 and TRBJ2-1; D not resolved. CDR1 is SGHTA and CDR2 is FQGNSA in the germline V gene. This CDR3 spans 13 amino acids. V lost 0 bases and J 9 bases, leaving 9 bases between the germline ends.

The chain employs TRBV9 and TRBJ2-2, with a tentative D call TRBD1 (6 bases). CDR1 is SGDLS, CDR2 YYNGEE, per germline. Trimming shortened V by 1 base and J by 1 base, and 8 bases separated the two germline ends. The length of the CDR3 is 15 residues. CDR3 region: CASSVQGQNTGELFF. The CDR3 bases are TGTGCCAGCAGCGTACAGGGACAGAACACCGGGGAGCTGTTTTTT.

V and J are TRBV3-1 (or the pseudogene TRBV3-2) and TRBJ1-6; TRBD1 is a possible D gene (6 bases). This CDR3 is built from 15 residues. The germline V gene has CDR1 LGHDT and CDR2 YNNKEL (reference sequence). Trimming removed 5 bases at V and 8 bases at J, with 16 bases between. CDR3: CASSYREFIYSPLHF. CDR3 DNA sequence: TGTGCCAGCAGCTACAGGGAATTCATATATTCACCCCTCCACTTT.

This chain joins TRBV7-9 and TRBJ1-5; weak D call: TRBD1 (6 bases). Deletions cut 3 bases from V and 5 bases from J, with 23 bases between. This CDR3 region has 18 residues. Germline V lookup: CDR1 SEHNR, CDR2 FQNEAQ (reference sequence). The CDR3 nucleotides read TGTGCCAGCAGCTTTATATGGTCAGGGAGGGGGGCTCATCAGCCCCAGCATTTT. Residues: CASSFIWSGRGAHQPQHF. The full variable domain, with the rest looked up from reference TRBV7-9 and TRBJ1-5, is DTGVSQNPRHKITKRGQNVTFRCDPISEHNRLYWYRQTLGQGPEFLTYFQNEAQLEKSRLLSDRFSAERPKGSFSTLEIQRTEQGDSAMYLCASSFIWSGRGAHQPQHFGDGTRLSIL.

The rearrangement uses TRBV12-3 or TRBV12-4 and TRBJ1-3; D is uncertain. V shed 4 bases and J shed 0 bases, with 4 bases lying between them. The CDR3 contains 13 residues. In nucleotides, the CDR3 is TGTGCCAGCAGTTCGGGCTCTGGAAACACCATATATTTT. It yields the protein CASSSGSGNTIYF.